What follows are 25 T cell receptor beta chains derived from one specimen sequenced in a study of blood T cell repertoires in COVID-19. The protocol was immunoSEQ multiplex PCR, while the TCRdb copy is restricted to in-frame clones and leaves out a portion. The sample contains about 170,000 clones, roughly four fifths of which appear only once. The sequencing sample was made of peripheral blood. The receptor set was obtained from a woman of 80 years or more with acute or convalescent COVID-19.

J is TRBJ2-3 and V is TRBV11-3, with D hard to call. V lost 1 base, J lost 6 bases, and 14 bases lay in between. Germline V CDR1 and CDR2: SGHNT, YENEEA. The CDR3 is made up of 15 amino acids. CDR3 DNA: TGTGCCAGCAGCTTAGGATTTGCCTTCGGGGATACGCAGTATTTT. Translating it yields CASSLGFAFGDTQYF.

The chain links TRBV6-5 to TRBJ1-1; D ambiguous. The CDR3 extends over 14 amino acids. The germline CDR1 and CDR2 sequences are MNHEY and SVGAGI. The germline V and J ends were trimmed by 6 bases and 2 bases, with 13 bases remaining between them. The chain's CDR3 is CASSLRLGNTEAFF. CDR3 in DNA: TGTGCCAGCAGCCTCCGGCTGGGCAACACTGAAGCTTTCTTT.

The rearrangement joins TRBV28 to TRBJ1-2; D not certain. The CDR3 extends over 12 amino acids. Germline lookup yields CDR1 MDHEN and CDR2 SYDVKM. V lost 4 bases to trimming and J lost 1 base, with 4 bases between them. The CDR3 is CASSSYNYGYTF. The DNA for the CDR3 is TGTGCCAGCAGTTCTTATAACTATGGCTACACCTTC.

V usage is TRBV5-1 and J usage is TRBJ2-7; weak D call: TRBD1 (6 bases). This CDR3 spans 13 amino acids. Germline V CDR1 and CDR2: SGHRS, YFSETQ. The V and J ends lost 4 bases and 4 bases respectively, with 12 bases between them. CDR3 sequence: CASSQGQTYEQYF. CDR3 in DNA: TGCGCCAGCAGCCAAGGACAGACTTACGAGCAGTACTTC.

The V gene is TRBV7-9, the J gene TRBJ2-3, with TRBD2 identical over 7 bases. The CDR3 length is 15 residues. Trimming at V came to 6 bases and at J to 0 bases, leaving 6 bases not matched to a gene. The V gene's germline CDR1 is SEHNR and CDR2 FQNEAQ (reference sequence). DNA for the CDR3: TGTGCCAGCAGTCGAAATAGCGGGAGCACAGATACGCAGTATTTT. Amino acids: CASSRNSGSTDTQYF.

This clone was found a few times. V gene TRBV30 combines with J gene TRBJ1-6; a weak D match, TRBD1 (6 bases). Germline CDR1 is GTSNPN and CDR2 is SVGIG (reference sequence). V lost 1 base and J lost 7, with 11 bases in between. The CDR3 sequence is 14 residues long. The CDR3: CAWSAGQLNSPLHF. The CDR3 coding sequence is TGTGCCTGGAGTGCCGGACAGCTAAATTCACCCCTCCACTTT.

Here the CDR3 reads CASSISVAGGRTGELFF. The CDR3 bases are TGTGCCAGTAGTATTTCTGTAGCGGGAGGGCGAACCGGGGAGCTGTTTTTT. The chain combines TRBV19 with TRBJ2-2, with 11 bases that match TRBD2. The CDR3 loop spans 17 amino acids. V dropped 3 bases and J dropped 5; count of bases not matched to a gene: 8. Per germline, CDR1 LNHDA and CDR2 SQIVND (reference sequence).

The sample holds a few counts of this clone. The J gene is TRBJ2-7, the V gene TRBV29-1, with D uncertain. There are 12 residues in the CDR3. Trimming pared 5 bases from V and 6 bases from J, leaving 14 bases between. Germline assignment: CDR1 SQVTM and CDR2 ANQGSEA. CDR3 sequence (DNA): TGCAGCGTTCTACTGAGGAACGTCGAGCAGTACTTC. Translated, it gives CSVLLRNVEQYF.

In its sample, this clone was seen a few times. As DNA, the CDR3 is TGTGCCTGGAAGAACAGGGCCGATTCACCCCTCCACTTT. Its translation: CAWKNRADSPLHF. The chain is built from TRBV30 and TRBJ1-6; the D gene is possibly TRBD1 (6 bases). Between the trimmed V and J ends, which lost 4 bases and 8 bases, there was a span of 12 bases. The V gene's germline CDR1 is GTSNPN and CDR2 SVGIG (reference sequence). The CDR3 consists of 13 residues.

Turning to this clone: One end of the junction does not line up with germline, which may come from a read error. CDR3 loop: CASIGDRGIWF. The CDR3 DNA sequence: TGTGCCAGCATCGGGGACAGGGGGATTTGGTTT. The chain has TRBV6-5 and TRBJ1-5; 11 nucleotides align to TRBD1. The germline V gene encodes CDR1 MNHEY and CDR2 SVGAGI. CDR3 length: 11 residues.

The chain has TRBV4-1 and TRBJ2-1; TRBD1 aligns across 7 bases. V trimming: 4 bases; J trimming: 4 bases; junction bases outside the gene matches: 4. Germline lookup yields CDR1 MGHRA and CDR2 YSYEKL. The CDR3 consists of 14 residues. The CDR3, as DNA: TGCGCCAGCAGCCCAGCGACAGGGTACAATGAGCAGTTCTTC. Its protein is CASSPATGYNEQFF.

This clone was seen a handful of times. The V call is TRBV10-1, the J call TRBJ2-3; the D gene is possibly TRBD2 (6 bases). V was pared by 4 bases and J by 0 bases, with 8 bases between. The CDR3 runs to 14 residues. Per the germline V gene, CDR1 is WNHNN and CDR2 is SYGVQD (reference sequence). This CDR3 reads CASSAGLSTDTQYF. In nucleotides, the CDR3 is TGCGCCAGCAGTGCCGGACTAAGCACAGATACGCAGTATTTT.

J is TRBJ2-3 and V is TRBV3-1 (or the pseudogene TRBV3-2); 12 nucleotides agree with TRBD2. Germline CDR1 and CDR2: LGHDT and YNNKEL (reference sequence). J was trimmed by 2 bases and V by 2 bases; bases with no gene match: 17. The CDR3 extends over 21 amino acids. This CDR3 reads CASSQSGLAGGWQRDTDTQYF. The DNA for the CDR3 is TGTGCCAGCAGCCAAAGCGGGCTAGCGGGAGGGTGGCAACGTGACACAGATACGCAGTATTTT.

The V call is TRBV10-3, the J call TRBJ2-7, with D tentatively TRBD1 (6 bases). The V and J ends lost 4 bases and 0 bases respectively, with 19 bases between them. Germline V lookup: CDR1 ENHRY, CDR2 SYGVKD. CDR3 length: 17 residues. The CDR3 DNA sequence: TGTGCCATCAGTGGACAGGTAGGGGAACGGAGCTCCTACGAGCAGTACTTC. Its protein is CAISGQVGERSSYEQYF.

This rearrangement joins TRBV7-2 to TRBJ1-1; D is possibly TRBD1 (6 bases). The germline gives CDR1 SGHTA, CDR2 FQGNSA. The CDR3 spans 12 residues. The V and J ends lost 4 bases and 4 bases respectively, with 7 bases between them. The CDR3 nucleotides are TGTGCCAGCAGCTACAGGGTCACTGAAGCTTTCTTT. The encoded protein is CASSYRVTEAFF.

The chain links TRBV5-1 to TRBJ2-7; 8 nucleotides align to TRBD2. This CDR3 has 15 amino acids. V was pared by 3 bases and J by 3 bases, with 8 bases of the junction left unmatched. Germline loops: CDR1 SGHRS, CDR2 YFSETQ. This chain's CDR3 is CASSSEGLDLYEQYF. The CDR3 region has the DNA TGCGCCAGCAGCTCGGAGGGACTAGACCTCTACGAGCAGTACTTC.

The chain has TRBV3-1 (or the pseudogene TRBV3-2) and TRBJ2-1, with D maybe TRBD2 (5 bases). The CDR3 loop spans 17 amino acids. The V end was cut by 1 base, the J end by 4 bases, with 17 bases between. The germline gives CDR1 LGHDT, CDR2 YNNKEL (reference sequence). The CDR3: CASSQGPSGAQYNEQFF. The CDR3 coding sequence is TGTGCCAGCAGCCAAGGCCCCAGCGGAGCACAATACAATGAGCAGTTCTTC.

In DNA form, the CDR3 reads TGTGCCAGCAGCTTCAGACTAGCCGGGGAGCTGTTTTTT. Its translation is CASSFRLAGELFF. The chain links TRBV7-2 to TRBJ2-2; possibly TRBD2 for D (6 bases). In germline, CDR1 is SGHTA, CDR2 FQGNSA. The CDR3 sequence is 13 residues long. Trimming removed 3 bases from V and 6 bases from J, with 8 bases in between.

The CDR3 region has the DNA TGTGCCAGCATCCCCTCGTACACCCGTGGCACCGGGGAGCTGTTTTTT. Protein sequence: CASIPSYTRGTGELFF. The chain combines TRBV6-2 or TRBV6-3 with TRBJ2-2; D is unclear. This CDR3 spans 16 amino acids. V gave up 7 bases and J gave up 4 bases, with 19 bases separating them. The germline V gene has CDR1 MNHEY and CDR2 SVGEGT.

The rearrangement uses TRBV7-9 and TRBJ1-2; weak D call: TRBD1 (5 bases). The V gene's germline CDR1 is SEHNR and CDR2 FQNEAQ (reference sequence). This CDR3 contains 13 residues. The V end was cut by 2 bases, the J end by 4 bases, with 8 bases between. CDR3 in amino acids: CASSLQGGYGYTF. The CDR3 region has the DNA TGTGCCAGCAGCTTACAGGGAGGCTATGGCTACACCTTC.

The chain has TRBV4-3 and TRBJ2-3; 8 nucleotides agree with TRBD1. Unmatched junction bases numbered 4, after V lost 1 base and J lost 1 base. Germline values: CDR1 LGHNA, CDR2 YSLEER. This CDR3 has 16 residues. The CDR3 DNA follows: TGCGCCAGCAGCCAAGCACCGGGACAGGGCACAGATACGCAGTATTTT. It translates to CASSQAPGQGTDTQYF.

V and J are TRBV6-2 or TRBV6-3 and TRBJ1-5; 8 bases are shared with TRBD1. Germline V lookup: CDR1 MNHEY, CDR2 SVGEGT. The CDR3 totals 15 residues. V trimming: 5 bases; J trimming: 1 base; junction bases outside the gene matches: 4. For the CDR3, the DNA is TGTGCCAGCAGTGCCCAGGGGGCGAGCAATCAGCCCCAGCATTTT. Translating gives CASSAQGASNQPQHF.

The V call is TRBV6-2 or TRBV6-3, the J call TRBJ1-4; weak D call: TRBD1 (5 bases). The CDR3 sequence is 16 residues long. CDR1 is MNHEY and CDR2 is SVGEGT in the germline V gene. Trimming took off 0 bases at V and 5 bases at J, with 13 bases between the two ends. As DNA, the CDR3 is TGTGCCAGCAGTTACTCGATTGGACGGGGGAATGAAAAACTGTTTTTT. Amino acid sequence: CASSYSIGRGNEKLFF.

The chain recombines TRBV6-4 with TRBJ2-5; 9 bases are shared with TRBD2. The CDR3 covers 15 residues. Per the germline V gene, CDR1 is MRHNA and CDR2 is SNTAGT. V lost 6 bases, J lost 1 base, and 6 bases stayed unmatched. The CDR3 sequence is CASSPTSGTQETQYF. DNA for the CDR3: TGTGCCAGCAGCCCGACTAGCGGCACCCAAGAGACCCAGTACTTC.

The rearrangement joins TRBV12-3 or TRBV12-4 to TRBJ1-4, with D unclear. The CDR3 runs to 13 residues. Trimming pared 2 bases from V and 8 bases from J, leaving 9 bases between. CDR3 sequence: CASSLNEGEKLFF. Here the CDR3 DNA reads TGTGCCAGCAGTTTAAATGAGGGAGAAAAACTGTTTTTT.